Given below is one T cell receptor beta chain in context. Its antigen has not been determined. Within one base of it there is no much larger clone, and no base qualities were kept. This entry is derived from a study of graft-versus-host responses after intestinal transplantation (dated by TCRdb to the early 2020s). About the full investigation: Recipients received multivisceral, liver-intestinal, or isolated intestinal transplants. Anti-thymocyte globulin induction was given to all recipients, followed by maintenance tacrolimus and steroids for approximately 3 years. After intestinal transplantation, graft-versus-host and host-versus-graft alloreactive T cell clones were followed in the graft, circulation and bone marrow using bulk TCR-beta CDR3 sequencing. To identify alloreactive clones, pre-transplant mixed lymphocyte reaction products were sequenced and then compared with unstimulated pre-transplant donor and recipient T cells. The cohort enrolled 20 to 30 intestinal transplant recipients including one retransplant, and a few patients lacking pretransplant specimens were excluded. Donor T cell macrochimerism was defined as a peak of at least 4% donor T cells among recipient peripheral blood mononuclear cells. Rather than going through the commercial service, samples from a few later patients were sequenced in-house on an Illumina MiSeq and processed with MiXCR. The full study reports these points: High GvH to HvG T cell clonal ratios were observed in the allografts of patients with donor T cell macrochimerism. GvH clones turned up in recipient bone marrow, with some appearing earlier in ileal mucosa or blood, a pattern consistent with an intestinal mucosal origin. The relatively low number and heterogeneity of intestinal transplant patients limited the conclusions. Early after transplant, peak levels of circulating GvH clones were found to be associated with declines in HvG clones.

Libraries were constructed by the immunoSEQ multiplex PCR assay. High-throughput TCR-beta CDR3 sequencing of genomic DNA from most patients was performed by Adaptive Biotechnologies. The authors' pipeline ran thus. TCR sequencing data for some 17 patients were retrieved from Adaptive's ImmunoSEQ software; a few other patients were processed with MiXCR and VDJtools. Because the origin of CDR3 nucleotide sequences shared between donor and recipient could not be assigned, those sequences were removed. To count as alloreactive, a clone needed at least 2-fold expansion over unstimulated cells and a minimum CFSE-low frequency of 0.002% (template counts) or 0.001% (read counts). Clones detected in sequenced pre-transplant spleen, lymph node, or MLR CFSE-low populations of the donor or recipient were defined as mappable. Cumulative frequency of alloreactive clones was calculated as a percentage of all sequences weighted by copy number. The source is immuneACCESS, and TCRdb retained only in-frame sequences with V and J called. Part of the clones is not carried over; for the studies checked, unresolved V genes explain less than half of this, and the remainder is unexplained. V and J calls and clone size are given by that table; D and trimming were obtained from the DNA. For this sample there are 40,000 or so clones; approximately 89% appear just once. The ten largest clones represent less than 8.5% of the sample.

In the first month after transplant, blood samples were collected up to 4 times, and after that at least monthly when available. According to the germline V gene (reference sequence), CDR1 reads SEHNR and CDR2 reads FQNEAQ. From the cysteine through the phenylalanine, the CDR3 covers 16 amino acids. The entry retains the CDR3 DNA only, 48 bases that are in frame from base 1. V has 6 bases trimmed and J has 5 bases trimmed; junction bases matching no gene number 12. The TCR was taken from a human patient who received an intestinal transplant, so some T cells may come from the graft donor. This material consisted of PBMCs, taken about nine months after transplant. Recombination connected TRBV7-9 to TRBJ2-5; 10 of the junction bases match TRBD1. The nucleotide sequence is TGTGCCAGCAGTGAGAAAGGGACAGGGGACACGGAGACCCAGTACTTC. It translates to CASSEKGTGDTETQYF.